Reported below is one T cell receptor (beta chain). No antigen is known for it. These data belong to a study of cytomegalovirus exposure and HLA in healthy donors. Study as a whole: As released early, the data held 70 million to 95 million unique TCRs from HLA-typed donors. General study findings and limits: Later work showed greater clonal expansion in HLA-associated TCR beta chains than in equally common others. Segments of the TCR beta V type were, in most cases, productive about 87% or about 30% of the time in an earlier analysis.

V shed 6 bases and J 4 bases; nucleotides not matched to a gene: 8. This CDR3 spans 14 amino acids. The germline CDR1 and CDR2 sequences are SNHLY and FYNNEI. Donors consisted of healthy bone marrow donors. Both 60 Vbeta primers and 13 Jbeta primers went into the PCR. Sequenced by immunoSEQ multiplex PCR; TCRdb stores in-frame clones only, minus some. The data contain 100,000 to 150,000 clones, approximately 87% of them singletons. The rearrangement joins TRBV2 to TRBJ2-7, with TRBD1 matching over 8 bases. Sequencing input: PBMCs. The TCR comes from a woman younger than 45 in good health and CMV-seronegative. CDR3 DNA sequence: TGTGCCAGCAGCGGTGGGACAGGCTTTTACGAGCAGTACTTC. As protein: CASSGGTGFYEQYF.